These 15 T cell receptor beta chains came from one sample sequenced in a study of shared clonotypes between healthy human individuals. Sequencing was performed with immunoSEQ multiplex PCR; in TCRdb, only in-frame clones are kept and a portion is missing. The sample lists about a million clones; more than 75% were seen once. Sample: memory CD4+ T cells sorted from blood. Documented subset: CD45RA-negative fraction. The source of these receptors is a man in his late teens or twenties in good health.

In DNA form, the CDR3 reads TGTGCCAGCAGCCTAGGACAGGGAAAGTCCTACAATGAGCAGTTCTTC. Translating it yields CASSLGQGKSYNEQFF. The rearrangement links TRBV6-6 to TRBJ2-1; 8 bases are shared with TRBD1. The CDR3 is 16 residues long. Germline CDR1 and CDR2: MNHNY and SVGAGI (reference sequence). The ends lost 6 bases at V and 1 base at J; junction bases unmatched: 8.

V and J are TRBV11-2 and TRBJ1-1, with D tentatively TRBD1 (5 bases). The CDR3 totals 15 residues. In germline, CDR1 is SGHAT, CDR2 FQNNGV. Trimming shortened V by 4 bases and J by 2 bases, and 14 bases separated the two germline ends. DNA for the CDR3: TGTGCCAGCAGCTCCCATCTCAGGGAAAACACTGAAGCTTTCTTT. Protein: CASSSHLRENTEAFF.

The V and J genes are TRBV30 and TRBJ2-4; the match to TRBD2 covers 10 bases. This CDR3 has 16 amino acids. The V gene end was trimmed by 0 bases and the J gene end by 5 bases; junction bases not matched to a gene: 7. Germline CDR1 is GTSNPN and CDR2 is SVGIG (reference sequence). CDR3 sequence reads: CAWSVPTSGVQNIQYF. The DNA for the CDR3 is TGTGCCTGGAGTGTCCCAACTAGCGGGGTACAAAACATTCAGTACTTC.

This sequence joins TRBV4-1 and TRBJ2-7, with 11 bases identical to TRBD1. V gave up 0 bases and J gave up 2 bases; unmatched junction bases: 6. This CDR3 spans 17 amino acids. CDR1 is MGHRA, CDR2 YSYEKL, per germline. CDR3 bases: TGCGCCAGCAGCCAAGATTCGCCGGGACAGGGGGCCTACGAGCAGTACTTC. This codes for CASSQDSPGQGAYEQYF.

This clone was found once. The genes are TRBV6-1 and TRBJ2-1, with D perhaps TRBD1 (5 bases). The CDR3 length is 14 residues. From germline, CDR1 is MNHNS and CDR2 SASEGT. Trimming removed 7 bases at V and 1 base at J, with 11 bases between. In DNA form, the CDR3 reads TGTGCCAGCACCGGGCGGACATCCTACAATGAGCAGTTCTTC. This encodes CASTGRTSYNEQFF.

This clone was detected once. The chain couples TRBV6-1 to TRBJ2-3, with TRBD2 matching 9 bases. The CDR3 runs 16 residues. Per germline, CDR1 MNHNS and CDR2 SASEGT. Trimming removed 3 bases from V and 3 bases from J; junction bases left unmatched: 7. CDR3 sequence (DNA): TGTGCCAGCAGTGAGAGGCGGGGGGGGAGGACAGATACGCAGTATTTT. This gives the protein CASSERRGGRTDTQYF.

V and J are TRBV5-1 and TRBJ1-2, with 7 bases lining up with TRBD1. The trim removed 4 bases at V and 6 bases at J, leaving 9 bases unmatched. This CDR3 has 14 amino acids. Germline assignment: CDR1 SGHRS and CDR2 YFSETQ. The CDR3 loop is CASSPGTAGDGYTF. The CDR3 DNA reads as TGCGCCAGCAGCCCAGGGACAGCTGGGGATGGCTACACCTTC.

This chain's CDR3 is CASSIGAENIQPQHF. For the CDR3, the DNA is TGTGCCAGTAGTATCGGGGCAGAAAATATCCAGCCCCAGCATTTT. This chain joins TRBV19 and TRBJ1-5, with a weak D call TRBD1 (5 bases). Trimming removed 3 bases at V and 7 bases at J, with 16 bases between. Per the germline V gene, CDR1 is LNHDA and CDR2 is SQIVND (reference sequence). The CDR3 extends over 15 amino acids.

This chain uses TRBV7-9 with TRBJ2-2, with 9 bases that match TRBD2. The V gene end was trimmed by 5 bases and the J gene end by 7 bases; junction bases not matched to a gene: 8. CDR1 and CDR2 from the germline V gene are SEHNR and FQNEAQ (reference sequence). The CDR3 totals 15 residues. CDR3 region: CASSHRLAGNGELFF. In nucleotides, the CDR3 is TGTGCCAGCAGCCACCGGCTAGCGGGAAACGGGGAGCTGTTTTTT.

A word on this clone: The same CDR3 also results from other DNA sequences found in this sample. The V call is TRBV6-6, the J call TRBJ2-3; D is undetermined. Trimming pared 2 bases from V and 3 bases from J, leaving 3 bases between. Germline values: CDR1 MNHNY, CDR2 SVGAGI (reference sequence). The CDR3 has 12 amino acids. This CDR3 reads CASSYTTDTQYF. For the CDR3, the DNA is TGTGCCAGCAGTTACACTACAGATACGCAGTATTTT.

The rearrangement links TRBV9 to TRBJ1-4; TRBD1 is a possible D gene (6 bases). The CDR3 is 16 residues long. V lost 0 bases and J lost 3, with 12 bases in between. Germline loops: CDR1 SGDLS, CDR2 YYNGEE. This chain's CDR3 is CASSVGGGGANEKLFF. The CDR3 bases are TGTGCCAGCAGCGTAGGAGGCGGGGGCGCTAATGAAAAACTGTTTTTT.

Here the CDR3 DNA reads TGTGCCAGCAGCTTAGTGGGGGGGTGGAGCACAGATACGCAGTATTTT. Encoded protein: CASSLVGGWSTDTQYF. The gene calls are TRBV7-2 and TRBJ2-3; 7 bases are shared with TRBD2. Germline lookup yields CDR1 SGHTA and CDR2 FQGNSA. The CDR3 sequence is 16 residues long. V lost 1 base, J lost 0 bases, and 4 bases stayed unmatched.

This chain joins TRBV28 and TRBJ2-3; possible D gene TRBD1, 6 bases. Between the trimmed V and J ends, which lost 7 bases and 0 bases, there was a span of 11 bases. This CDR3 spans 14 amino acids. In germline, CDR1 is MDHEN, CDR2 SYDVKM. CDR3 bases: TGTGCCAGCAACCTACAGGGTAGCACAGATACGCAGTATTTT. It codes for CASNLQGSTDTQYF.

A note on this clone: Within the sample, other DNA sequences also encode this same CDR3. The chain combines TRBV15 with TRBJ2-7; D is perhaps TRBD1 or TRBD2 (5 bases each). The V gene lost 0 bases and the J gene lost 0 bases, with 9 bases spanning the gap. CDR1 is LNHNV, CDR2 YYDKDF, per germline (reference sequence). CDR3 length: 15 amino acids. For the CDR3, the DNA is TGTGCCACCAGCAGAGATCGGGGCAGCTCCTACGAGCAGTACTTC. This gives the protein CATSRDRGSSYEQYF.

This chain connects TRBV19 to TRBJ1-5; TRBD1 might be the D (6 bases). This CDR3 region has 16 residues. V was clipped by 6 bases and J by 7 bases, with 22 bases between them. Germline V CDR1 and CDR2: LNHDA, SQIVND (reference sequence). The CDR3 region has the DNA TGTGCCAGTAGCCCCCTGTACGTGGACAGCCAACAGCCCCAGCATTTT. This sequence encodes CASSPLYVDSQQPQHF.